This TCR beta chain was sequenced in a study of blood T cell repertoires in COVID-19. The data were produced by immunoSEQ multiplex PCR, yet TCRdb's version contains in-frame clones alone and is incomplete. The sample has approximately 270,000 clones; around 93% are singletons. All exposed participants met a person with COVID-19 within 2 weeks before entering the study. CDR1 SNHLY and CDR2 FYNNEI come from the germline V gene. The CDR3 sequence is 13 residues long. The trim removed 10 bases at V and 1 base at J, leaving 4 bases unmatched. This TCR was sampled from a middle-aged man who had been exposed to COVID-19. The chain combines TRBV2 with TRBJ1-1; 9 bases line up with TRBD1. The sequenced sample consisted of PBMCs or T cells enriched from blood (not recorded which). The CDR3 region is CAIGTGRNTEAFF. Written as DNA, the CDR3 is TGTGCCATCGGGACAGGGAGGAACACTGAAGCTTTCTTT.